This TCR beta chain came from a study of T cell repertoires in cytomegalovirus infection (dated by TCRdb to the late 2010s). Regarding the study in general: Because public TCR beta signatures pointed to carriage of CMV infection together with the matching HLA type, the HLA type of each donor mattered for the analysis.

V drops 3 bases and J drops 2 bases, leaving 13 bases in between. Including the terminal cysteine and phenylalanine, the CDR3 comprises 15 residues. The read is trimmed to its CDR3 DNA, 45 bases read in frame from base 1. Data came from an Illumina HiSeq 1500. The raw public data were reprocessed by TCRdb itself: fastp quality trimming at Q25, MiXCR clonotype calling, in-frame beta chains only. Each entry merges the rows of one CDR3 protein and shows their most common DNA and genes. Here the sample has a few hundred thousand distinct CDR3 sequences; roughly 13% occur a single time. The ten largest make up around 9.5% of the sample. Ten or more counts support this clonotype. Its binding antigen is unknown. No clone much larger than this one lies a single base away; base qualities are absent. Findings and caveats that apply to the study as a whole: Cumulative frequency of public TCR beta family members discriminated carriers of CMV infection plus the relevant HLA type in this cohort and an independent roughly 330-donor cohort. In the ex vivo response, HLA-C-restricted CMV-specific TCR beta clonotypes were dominant, and in two of eight donors the single most frequent clonotype came from this HLA-C-restricted group.

The chain was built from TRBV12-3 or TRBV12-4 and TRBJ1-1, with a weak D call of TRBD1 (6 bases match). The sequencing input was PBMCs. This TCR came from a human donor in good health (CMV status not recorded). Some clones in this sample may be carry-over from other donors' samples. CDR3 protein: CASSFPGDKNTEAFF. The DNA is TGTGCCAGCAGTTTCCCAGGGGACAAAAACACTGAAGCTTTCTTT.